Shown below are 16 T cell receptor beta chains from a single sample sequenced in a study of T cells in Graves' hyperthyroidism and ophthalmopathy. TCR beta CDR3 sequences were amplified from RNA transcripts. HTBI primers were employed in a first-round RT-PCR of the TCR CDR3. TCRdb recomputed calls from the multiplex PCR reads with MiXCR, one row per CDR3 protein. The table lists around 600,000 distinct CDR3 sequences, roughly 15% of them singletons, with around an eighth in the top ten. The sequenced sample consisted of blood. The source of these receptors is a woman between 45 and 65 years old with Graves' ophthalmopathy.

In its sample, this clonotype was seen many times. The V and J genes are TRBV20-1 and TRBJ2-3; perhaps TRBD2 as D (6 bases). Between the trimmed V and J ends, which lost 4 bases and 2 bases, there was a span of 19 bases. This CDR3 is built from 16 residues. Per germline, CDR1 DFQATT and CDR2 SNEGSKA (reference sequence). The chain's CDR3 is CSAIPGVAATTDTQYF. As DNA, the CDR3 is TGCAGTGCTATACCCGGGGTAGCGGCAACCACAGATACGCAGTATTTT.

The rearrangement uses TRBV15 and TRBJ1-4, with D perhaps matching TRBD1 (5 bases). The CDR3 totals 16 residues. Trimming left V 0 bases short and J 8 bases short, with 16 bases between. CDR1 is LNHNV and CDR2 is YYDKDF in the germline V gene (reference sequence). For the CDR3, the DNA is TGTGCCACCAGCAGAGATAGGCAGGGTCAGGGCGAAAAACTGTTTTTT. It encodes CATSRDRQGQGEKLFF.

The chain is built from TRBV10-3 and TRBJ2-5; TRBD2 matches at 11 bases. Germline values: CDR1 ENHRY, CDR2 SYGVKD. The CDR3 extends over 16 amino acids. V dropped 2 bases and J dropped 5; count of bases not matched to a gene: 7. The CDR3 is CAISEGLAGGLETQYF. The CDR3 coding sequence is TGTGCCATCAGTGAGGGGCTAGCGGGAGGTCTGGAGACCCAGTACTTC.

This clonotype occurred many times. The CDR3 loop reads CASSPSQGSETQYF. CDR3 coding DNA: TGTGCCAGCAGTCCATCACAGGGATCGGAGACCCAGTACTTC. This rearrangement joins TRBV28 to TRBJ2-5, with D maybe TRBD1 (6 bases). The CDR3 spans 14 residues. Germline CDR1 reads MDHEN; CDR2 reads SYDVKM. With 5 bases removed from V and 5 bases from J, the gap between germline ends came to 15 bases.

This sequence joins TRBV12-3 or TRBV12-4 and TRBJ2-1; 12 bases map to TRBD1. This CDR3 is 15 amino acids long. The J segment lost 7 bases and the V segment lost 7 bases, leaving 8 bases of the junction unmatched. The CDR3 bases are TGTGCCAGCACCTCTGGGACAGGGGGCTGGAATGAGCAGTTCTTC. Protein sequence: CASTSGTGGWNEQFF.

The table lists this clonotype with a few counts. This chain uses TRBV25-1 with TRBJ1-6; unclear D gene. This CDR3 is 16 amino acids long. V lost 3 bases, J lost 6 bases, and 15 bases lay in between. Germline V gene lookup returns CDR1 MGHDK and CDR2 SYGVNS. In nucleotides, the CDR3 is TGTGCCAGCAGTGACCATCGGAGGTCAAGTAATTCACCCCTCCACTTT. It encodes CASSDHRRSSNSPLHF. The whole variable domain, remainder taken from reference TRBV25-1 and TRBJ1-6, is EADIYQTPRYLVIGTGKKITLECSQTMGHDKMYWYQQDPGMELHLIHYSYGVNSTEKGDLSSESTVSRIRTEHFPLTLESARPSHTSQYLCASSDHRRSSNSPLHFGNGTRLTVT.

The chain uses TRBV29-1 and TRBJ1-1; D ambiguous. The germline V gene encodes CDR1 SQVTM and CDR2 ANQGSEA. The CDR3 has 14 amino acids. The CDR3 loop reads CNVETFVLNTEAFF. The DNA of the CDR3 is TGCAACGTGGAGACTTTTGTCCTGAACACTGAAGCTTTCTTT.

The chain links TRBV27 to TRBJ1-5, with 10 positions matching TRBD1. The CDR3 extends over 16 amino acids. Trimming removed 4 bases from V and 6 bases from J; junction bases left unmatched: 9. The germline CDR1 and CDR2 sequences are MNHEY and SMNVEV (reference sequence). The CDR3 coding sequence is TGTGCCAGCAGTTCACACGGGGACAGGGGTGTTCAGCCCCAGCATTTT. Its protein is CASSSHGDRGVQPQHF.

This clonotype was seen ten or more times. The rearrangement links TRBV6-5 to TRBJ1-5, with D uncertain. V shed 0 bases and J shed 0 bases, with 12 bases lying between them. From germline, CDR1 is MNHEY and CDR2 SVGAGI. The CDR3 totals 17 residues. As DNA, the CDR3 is TGTGCCAGCAGTTACTCGGCGGCCGTCTATAGCAATCAGCCCCAGCATTTT. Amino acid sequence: CASSYSAAVYSNQPQHF.

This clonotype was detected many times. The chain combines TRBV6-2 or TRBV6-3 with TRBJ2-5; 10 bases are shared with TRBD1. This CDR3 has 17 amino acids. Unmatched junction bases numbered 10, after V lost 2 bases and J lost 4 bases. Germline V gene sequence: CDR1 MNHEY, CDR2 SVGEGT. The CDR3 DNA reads TGTGCCAGCAGTTACCGGACAGGGGGAGTTCAGCTAGAGACCCAGTACTTC. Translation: CASSYRTGGVQLETQYF.

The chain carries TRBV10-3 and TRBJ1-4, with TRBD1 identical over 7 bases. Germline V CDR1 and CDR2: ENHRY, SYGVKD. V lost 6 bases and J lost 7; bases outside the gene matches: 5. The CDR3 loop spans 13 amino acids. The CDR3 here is CAISRTGGEKLFF. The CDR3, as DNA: TGTGCCATCAGCCGGACAGGAGGTGAAAAACTGTTTTTT.

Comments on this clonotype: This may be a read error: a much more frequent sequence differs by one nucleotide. The CDR3 nucleotides read TGTGCCACCACCGCAGAAAGTTGCACTGAAGCTTTCTTT. It encodes CATTAESCTEAFF. This chain links TRBV28 with TRBJ1-1; no clear D gene. V was trimmed by 10 bases and J by 4 bases, leaving 16 bases between them. This CDR3 is built from 13 residues. Germline V gives CDR1 MDHEN, CDR2 SYDVKM.

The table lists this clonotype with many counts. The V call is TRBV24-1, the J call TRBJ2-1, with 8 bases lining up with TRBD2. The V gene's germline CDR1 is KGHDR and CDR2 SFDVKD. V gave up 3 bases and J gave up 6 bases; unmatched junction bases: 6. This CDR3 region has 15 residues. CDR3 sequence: CATSDIGLATNEQFF. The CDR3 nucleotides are TGTGCCACCAGTGATATTGGACTAGCAACCAATGAGCAGTTCTTC.

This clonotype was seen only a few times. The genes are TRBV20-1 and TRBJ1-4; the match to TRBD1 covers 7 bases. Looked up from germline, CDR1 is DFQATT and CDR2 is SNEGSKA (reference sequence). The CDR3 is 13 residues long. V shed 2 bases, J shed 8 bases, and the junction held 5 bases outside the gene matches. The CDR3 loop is CSARYRGGEKLFF. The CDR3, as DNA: TGCAGTGCTAGATACAGGGGAGGGGAAAAACTGTTTTTT.

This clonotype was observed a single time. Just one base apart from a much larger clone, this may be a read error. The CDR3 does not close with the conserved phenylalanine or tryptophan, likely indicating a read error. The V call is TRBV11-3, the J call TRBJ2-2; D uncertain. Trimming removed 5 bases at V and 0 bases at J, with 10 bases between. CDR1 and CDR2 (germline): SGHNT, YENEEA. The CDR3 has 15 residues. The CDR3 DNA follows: TGTGCCAGCAGCGTGGATCGTTCGAACACCGGGGAGCTGTTTCTT. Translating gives CASSVDRSNTGELFL.

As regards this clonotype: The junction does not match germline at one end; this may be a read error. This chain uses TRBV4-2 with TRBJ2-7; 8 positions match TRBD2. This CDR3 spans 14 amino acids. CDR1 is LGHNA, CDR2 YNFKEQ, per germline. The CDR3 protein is CASGQVSGSYEQYF. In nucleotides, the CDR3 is TGTGCCAGCGGCCAAGTAAGCGGGAGTTACGAGCAGTACTTC.